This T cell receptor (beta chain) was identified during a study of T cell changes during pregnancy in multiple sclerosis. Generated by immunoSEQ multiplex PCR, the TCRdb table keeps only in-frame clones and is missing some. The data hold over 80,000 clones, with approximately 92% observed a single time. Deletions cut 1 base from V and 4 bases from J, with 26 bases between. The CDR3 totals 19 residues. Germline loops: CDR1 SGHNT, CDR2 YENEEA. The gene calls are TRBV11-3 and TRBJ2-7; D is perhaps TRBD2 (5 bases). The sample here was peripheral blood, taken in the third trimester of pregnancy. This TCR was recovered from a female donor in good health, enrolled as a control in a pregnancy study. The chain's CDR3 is CASSLAGISWALRRYEQYF. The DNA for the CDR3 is TGTGCCAGCAGCTTAGCCGGGATATCTTGGGCGTTAAGGAGGTACGAGCAGTACTTC.